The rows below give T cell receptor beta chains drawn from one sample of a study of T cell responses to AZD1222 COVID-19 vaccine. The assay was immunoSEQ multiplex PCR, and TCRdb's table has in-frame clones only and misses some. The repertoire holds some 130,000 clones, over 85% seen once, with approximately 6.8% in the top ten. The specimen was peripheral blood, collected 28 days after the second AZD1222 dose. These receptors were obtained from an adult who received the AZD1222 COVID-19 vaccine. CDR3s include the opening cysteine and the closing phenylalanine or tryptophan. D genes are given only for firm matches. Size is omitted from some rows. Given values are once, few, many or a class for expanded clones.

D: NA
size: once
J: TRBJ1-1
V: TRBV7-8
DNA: TGTGCCAGCACTGTTGTTGGGGGTGCGGACACTGAAGCTTTCTTT
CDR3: CASTVVGGADTEAFF

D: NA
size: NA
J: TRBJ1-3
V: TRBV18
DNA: TGTGCCAGCTCACCAGGGGTCAGAGGAAACACCATATATTTT
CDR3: CASSPGVRGNTIYF

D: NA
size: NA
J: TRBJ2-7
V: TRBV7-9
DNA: TGTGCCAGCAGCCCATCTGGGGGTACCTACGAGCAGTACTTC
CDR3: CASSPSGGTYEQYF

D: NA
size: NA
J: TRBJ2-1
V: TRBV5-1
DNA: TGCGCCAGCAGCTGGACAGCCCGAAATAGATACAATGAGCAGTTCTTC
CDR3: CASSWTARNRYNEQFF

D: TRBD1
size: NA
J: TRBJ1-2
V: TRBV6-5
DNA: TGTGCCAGCAGGACAGGGTCAAGTCGTTGGGAGGGCTACACCTTC
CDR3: CASRTGSSRWEGYTF

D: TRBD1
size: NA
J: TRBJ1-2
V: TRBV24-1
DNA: TGTGCCACCAGGGAAAGACAGGGTGGTGGCTACACCTTC
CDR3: CATRERQGGGYTF

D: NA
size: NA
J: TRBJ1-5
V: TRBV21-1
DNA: TGTGCCAGCAGCCGCCCGGGACCCTCACGCGGGCCCAATCAGCCCCAGCATTTT
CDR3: CASSRPGPSRGPNQPQHF

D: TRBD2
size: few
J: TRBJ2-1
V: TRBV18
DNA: TGTGCCAGCTCCCTGGTTACCGGGGGGGCCTCCAATGAGCAGTTCTTC
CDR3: CASSLVTGGASNEQFF

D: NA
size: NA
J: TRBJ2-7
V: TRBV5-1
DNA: TGCGCCAGCAGCCAACTAGCATTCGAGCAGTACTTC
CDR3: CASSQLAFEQYF

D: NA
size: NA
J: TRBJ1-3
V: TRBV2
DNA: TGTGCCAGCAGTGAAGCCCCCGGGGGCGAAGCAGGAAACACCATATATTTT
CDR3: CASSEAPGGEAGNTIYF

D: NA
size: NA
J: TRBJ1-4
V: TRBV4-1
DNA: TGCGCCAGCAGCCAAGCGGTTTATGAAAAACTGTTTTTT
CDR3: CASSQAVYEKLFF

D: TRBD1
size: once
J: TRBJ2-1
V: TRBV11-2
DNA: TGTGCCAGCAGCCCAAGACAGGGCAATGAGCAGTTCTTC
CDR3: CASSPRQGNEQFF

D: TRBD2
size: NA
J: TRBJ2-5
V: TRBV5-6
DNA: TGTGCCAGCAGCTTGGCGGCTAGCGGGGGGCGGGAGACCCAGTACTTC
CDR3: CASSLAASGGRETQYF

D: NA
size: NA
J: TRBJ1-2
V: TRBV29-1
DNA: TGCAGCGTTGGCGGCAGGGGTAATGGCTACACCTTC
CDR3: CSVGGRGNGYTF

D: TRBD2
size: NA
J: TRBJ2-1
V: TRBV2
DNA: TGTGCCAGCAGTGTGTCGGCGGGGGGGTCCGATGAGCAGTTCTTC
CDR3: CASSVSAGGSDEQFF

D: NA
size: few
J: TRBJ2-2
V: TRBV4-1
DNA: TGCGCCAGCAGCCAAGTTCCCACCCCGGTCACCGGGGAGCTGTTTTTT
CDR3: CASSQVPTPVTGELFF

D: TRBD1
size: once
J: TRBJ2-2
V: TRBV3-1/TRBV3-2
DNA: TGTGCCAGCAGCCATCTCGGGACAGGGGGCTCGAACACCGGGGAGCTGTTTTTT
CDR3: CASSHLGTGGSNTGELFF

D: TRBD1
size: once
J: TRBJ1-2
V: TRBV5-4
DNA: TGTGCCAGCAGCTTGGTTCAGGGGGCGAGTGGCTACACCTTC
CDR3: CASSLVQGASGYTF

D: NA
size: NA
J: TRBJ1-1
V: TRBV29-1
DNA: TGCAGCGTGTCGTCGGGGCAGGAAGCTTTCTTT
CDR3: CSVSSGQEAFF

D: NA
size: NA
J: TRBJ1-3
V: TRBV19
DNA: TGTGCCAGTAGTATGATCGGGGGTGTATATTTT
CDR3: CASSMIGGVYF

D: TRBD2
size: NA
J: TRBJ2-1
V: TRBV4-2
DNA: TGTGCCAGCAGCCAAGAAGCTAGCGGGGGGGCTTACAATGAGCAGTTCTTC
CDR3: CASSQEASGGAYNEQFF

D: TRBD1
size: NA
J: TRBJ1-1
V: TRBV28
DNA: TGTGCCAGCAGTTCCGGGACAGCCTACATGAACACTGAAGCTTTCTTT
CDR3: CASSSGTAYMNTEAFF

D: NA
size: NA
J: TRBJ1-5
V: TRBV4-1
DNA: TGCGCCAGCAGCCACCACACCACCAGGGGACAAAAAGACAATCAGCCCCAGCATTTT
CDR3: CASSHHTTRGQKDNQPQHF

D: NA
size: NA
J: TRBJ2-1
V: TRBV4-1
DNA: TGCGCCAGCAGTGGTCGGGGGTCTTACAATGAGCAGTTCTTC
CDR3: CASSGRGSYNEQFF

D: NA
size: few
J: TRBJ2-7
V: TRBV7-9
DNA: TGTGCCAGCAGCCCTCGACAGATGTTATCCTACGAGCAGTACTTC
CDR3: CASSPRQMLSYEQYF

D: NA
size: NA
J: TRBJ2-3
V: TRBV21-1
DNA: TGTGCCAGCAGCAAACCCGTCGGAGCCCCCAATCCACGTCAGTATTTT
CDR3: CASSKPVGAPNPRQYF